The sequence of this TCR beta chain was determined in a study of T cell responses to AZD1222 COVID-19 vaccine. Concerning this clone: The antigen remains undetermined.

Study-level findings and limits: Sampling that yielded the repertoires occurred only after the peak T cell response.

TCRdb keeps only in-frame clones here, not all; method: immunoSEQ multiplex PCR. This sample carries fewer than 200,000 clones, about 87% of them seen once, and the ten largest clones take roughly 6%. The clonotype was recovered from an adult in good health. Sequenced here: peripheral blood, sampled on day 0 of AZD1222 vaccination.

The CDR3 coding sequence is TGTGCCAGCAGCATCAGGACTAGCGGGGGGGCGTCGGAGCAGTACTTC. Its translation is CASSIRTSGGASEQYF. The genes are TRBV7-9 and TRBJ2-7; TRBD2 agrees at 15 bases. Germline V CDR1 and CDR2: SEHNR, FQNEAQ (reference sequence). V was clipped by 5 bases and J by 7 bases; unmatched bases: 9. The CDR3 is 16 residues long.